The 9 T cell receptor beta chains below come from one sample, sequenced in a study of CD8 T cells in ankylosing spondylitis. From the 5' RACE reads, TCRdb called clonotypes with MiXCR, one entry per CDR3 protein. The sample has around 300,000 distinct CDR3 sequences, 14% to 15% seen once. The sequencing sample was made of blood, either unsorted or a sorted T cell fraction (not recorded which). These receptors all come from a male donor with ankylosing spondylitis or in good health (not recorded which).

This clonotype was found a few times. The V gene is TRBV5-1, the J gene TRBJ1-1; D uncertain. The CDR3 runs 13 residues. Germline V gene data show CDR1 as SGHRS and CDR2 as YFSETQ. V lost 3 bases and J lost 4, with 10 bases in between. The CDR3 loop is CASSSMRGTEAFF. In DNA form, the CDR3 reads TGCGCCAGCAGCTCAATGAGAGGCACTGAAGCTTTCTTT.

This clonotype has at least ten counts. The rearrangement links TRBV18 to TRBJ1-1; tentative D call: TRBD1 (5 bases). V lost 3 bases, J lost 1 base, and 9 bases lay in between. Germline CDR1 reads KGHSH; CDR2 reads LQKENI. This CDR3 has 14 amino acids. The CDR3: CASSPGRENTEAFF. CDR3 bases: TGTGCCAGCTCACCGGGACGGGAGAACACTGAAGCTTTCTTT.

This clonotype has a count of ten or more. This sequence joins TRBV11-2 and TRBJ2-3; 11 positions agree with TRBD2. J was trimmed by 3 bases and V by 5 bases; bases with no gene match: 13. The CDR3 spans 18 residues. Germline V gene lookup returns CDR1 SGHAT and CDR2 FQNNGV. CDR3 bases: TGTGCCAGCAGCATCACTAGCGGGGGCTCGGGGGGGACAGATACGCAGTATTTT. This sequence encodes CASSITSGGSGGTDTQYF.

The V call is TRBV15, the J call TRBJ1-1, with D tentatively TRBD1 (5 bases). This CDR3 has 12 amino acids. With 5 bases removed from V and 8 bases from J, the gap between germline ends came to 12 bases. CDR1 LNHNV and CDR2 YYDKDF come from the germline V gene (reference sequence). The CDR3 coding sequence is TGTGCCACCAGCCCCCTGGAGGGGGAAGCTTTCTTT. This translates into CATSPLEGEAFF.

This clonotype was picked up a small number of times. This chain connects TRBV30 to TRBJ2-5; D is possibly TRBD1 (6 bases). Trimming shortened V by 2 bases and J by 5 bases, and 21 bases separated the two germline ends. The length of the CDR3 is 16 residues. Looked up from germline, CDR1 is GTSNPN and CDR2 is SVGIG (reference sequence). The CDR3: CAWSRKGQLRQETQYF. Here the CDR3 DNA reads TGTGCCTGGAGTCGGAAGGGACAACTCCGTCAGGAGACCCAGTACTTC.

This clonotype has a handful of counts. The CDR3 bases are TGTGCCAGCAGTTACGGGGGCCAGATAAACACCGGGGAGCTGTTTTTT. As protein: CASSYGGQINTGELFF. The rearrangement joins TRBV6-5 to TRBJ2-2; possible D gene TRBD1, 6 bases. Germline V gene lookup returns CDR1 MNHEY and CDR2 SVGAGI. V was trimmed by 2 bases and J by 2 bases, leaving 12 bases between them. The CDR3 sequence is 16 residues long.

This clonotype showed up just a few times. The chain uses TRBV6-1 and TRBJ1-2; D is perhaps TRBD1 (5 bases). V shed 0 bases and J shed 3 bases, with 8 bases lying between them. The CDR3 sequence is 14 residues long. Germline V gene data show CDR1 as MNHNS and CDR2 as SASEGT. CDR3 sequence (DNA): TGTGCCAGCAGTGAAGCGAAGGGGTACTATGGCTACACCTTC. It is translated as CASSEAKGYYGYTF.

The rearrangement joins TRBV20-1 to TRBJ2-3; 8 bases match TRBD2. The CDR3 runs 13 residues. Germline V gene lookup returns CDR1 DFQATT and CDR2 SNEGSKA (reference sequence). The junction had 6 bases not matched to a gene; V was cut back by 6 bases and J by 4 bases. The CDR3 is CSASSGIADTQYF. DNA for the CDR3: TGCAGTGCAAGTAGCGGGATAGCAGATACGCAGTATTTT.

Only a few counts were recorded for this clonotype. The chain joins TRBV29-1 to TRBJ2-3; D unresolved. Germline V CDR1 and CDR2: SQVTM, ANQGSEA. The CDR3 runs to 13 residues. Deletions cut 2 bases from V and 0 bases from J, with 6 bases between. The CDR3 here is CSVEIQSTDTQYF. In DNA form, the CDR3 reads TGCAGCGTTGAAATCCAGAGCACAGATACGCAGTATTTT.